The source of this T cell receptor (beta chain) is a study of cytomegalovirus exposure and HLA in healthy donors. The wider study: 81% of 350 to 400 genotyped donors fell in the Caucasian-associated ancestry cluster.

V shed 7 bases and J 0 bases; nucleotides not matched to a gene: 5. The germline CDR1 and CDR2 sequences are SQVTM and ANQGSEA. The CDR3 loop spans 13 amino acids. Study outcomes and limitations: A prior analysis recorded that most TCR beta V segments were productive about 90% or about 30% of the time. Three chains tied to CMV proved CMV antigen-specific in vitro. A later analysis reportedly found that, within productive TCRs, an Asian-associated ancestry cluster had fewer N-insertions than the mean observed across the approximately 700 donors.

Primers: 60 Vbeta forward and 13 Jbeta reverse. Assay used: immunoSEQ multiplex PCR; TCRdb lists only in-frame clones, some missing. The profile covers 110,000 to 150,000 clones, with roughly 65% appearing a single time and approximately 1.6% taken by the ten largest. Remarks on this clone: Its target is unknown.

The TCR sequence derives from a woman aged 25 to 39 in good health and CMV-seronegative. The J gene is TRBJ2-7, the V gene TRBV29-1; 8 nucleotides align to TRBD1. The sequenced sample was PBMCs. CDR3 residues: CSGGRGLSYEQYF. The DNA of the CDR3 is TGCAGCGGTGGCAGGGGGCTCTCCTACGAGCAGTACTTC.